A selection of T cell receptor beta chains follows, all from one sample in a study of OX40 agonist ivuxolimab in advanced cancers. The assay was immunoSEQ multiplex PCR, and TCRdb's table has in-frame clones only and misses some. This table holds 55,000 to 75,000 clones, 75% to 90% found once. The material was CD4+ or CD8+ T cells sorted from blood, obtained in a trial of the OX40 agonist ivuxolimab. The receptor set was obtained from an adult with an advanced solid tumor such as melanoma, head and neck, liver or kidney cancer. The CDR3 runs from the conserved cysteine through the conserved F or W. D genes are given only for firm matches.

D	J	V	CDR3	DNA
.	TRBJ2-2	TRBV25-1	CASSETSRGLFF	TGTGCCAGCAGCGAAACCTCCAGGGGGCTGTTTTTT
.	TRBJ2-7	TRBV9	CASRSTPGASEQYF	TGTGCCAGCAGATCCACCCCGGGAGCCAGCGAGCAGTACTTC
TRBD1	TRBJ2-3	TRBV10-3	CAISDQYRGDTQYF	TGTGCCATCAGTGACCAATACAGGGGTGATACGCAGTATTTT
.	TRBJ2-3	TRBV7-3	CASSLEGDSTDTQYF	TGTGCCAGCAGCTTAGAGGGGGACAGCACAGATACGCAGTATTTT
TRBD1	TRBJ1-3	TRBV5-3	CARSYDRTGVRNTIYF	TGTGCCAGAAGCTATGACAGGACAGGAGTAAGGAACACCATATATTTT
.	TRBJ1-5	TRBV5-8	CASSQRERGNQPQHF	TGTGCCAGCAGCCAGAGGGAAAGGGGCAATCAGCCCCAGCATTTT
.	TRBJ1-3	TRBV30	CAWSPLDISGNTIYF	TGTGCCTGGAGTCCCCTAGATATCTCTGGAAACACCATATATTTT
.	TRBJ2-1	TRBV10-1	CASSPFAGANEQFF	TGCGCCAGCAGCCCTTTTGCTGGGGCCAATGAGCAGTTCTTC
TRBD2	TRBJ2-5	TRBV25-1	CASSRSGITETQYF	TGTGCCAGCAGTAGGAGCGGGATCACAGAGACCCAGTACTTC
.	TRBJ1-2	TRBV5-6	CASSLASGVYNYGYTF	TGTGCCAGCAGCTTGGCTTCGGGGGTCTATAACTATGGCTACACCTTC
.	TRBJ2-4	TRBV28	CASSRGGALRGKNIQYF	TGTGCCAGCAGCCGCGGCGGGGCCCTCAGGGGCAAAAACATTCAGTACTTC
TRBD2	TRBJ2-7	TRBV27	CASSFPAPLGLAGAYEQYF	TGTGCCAGCAGTTTCCCCGCGCCATTGGGACTAGCGGGAGCTTACGAGCAGTACTTC
.	TRBJ1-4	TRBV27	CASSPFFATNEKLFF	TGTGCCAGCAGTCCATTCTTTGCAACTAATGAAAAACTGTTTTTT
.	TRBJ2-7	TRBV18	CASSALGREAEQYF	TGTGCCAGCTCGGCATTAGGCAGGGAGGCGGAGCAGTACTTC
TRBD1	TRBJ1-1	TRBV28	CASSSPRGPSTEAFF	TGTGCCAGCAGTTCCCCCAGGGGGCCGAGCACTGAAGCTTTCTTT
.	TRBJ1-3	TRBV5-5	CASHFGASGNTIYF	TGTGCCAGCCATTTCGGGGCTTCTGGAAACACCATATATTTT
TRBD2	TRBJ2-5	TRBV28	CASSRGTSGEETQYF	TGTGCCAGCAGCCGGGGGACTAGCGGGGAAGAGACCCAGTACTTC
TRBD1	TRBJ2-3	TRBV5-4	CASSFGTGYSTDTQYF	TGTGCCAGCAGCTTCGGGACAGGGTACTCCACAGATACGCAGTATTTT
.	TRBJ2-5	TRBV19	CASSMYSGETQYF	TGTGCCAGTAGTATGTACTCCGGGGAGACCCAGTACTTC
.	TRBJ1-6	TRBV5-6	CASSFLGASVDSPLHF	TGTGCCAGCAGCTTTCTCGGAGCCTCGGTGGACTCACCCCTCCACTTT
.	TRBJ1-4	TRBV5-1	CASSLAIAPEKLFF	TGCGCCAGCAGCTTGGCAATCGCGCCCGAAAAACTGTTTTTT